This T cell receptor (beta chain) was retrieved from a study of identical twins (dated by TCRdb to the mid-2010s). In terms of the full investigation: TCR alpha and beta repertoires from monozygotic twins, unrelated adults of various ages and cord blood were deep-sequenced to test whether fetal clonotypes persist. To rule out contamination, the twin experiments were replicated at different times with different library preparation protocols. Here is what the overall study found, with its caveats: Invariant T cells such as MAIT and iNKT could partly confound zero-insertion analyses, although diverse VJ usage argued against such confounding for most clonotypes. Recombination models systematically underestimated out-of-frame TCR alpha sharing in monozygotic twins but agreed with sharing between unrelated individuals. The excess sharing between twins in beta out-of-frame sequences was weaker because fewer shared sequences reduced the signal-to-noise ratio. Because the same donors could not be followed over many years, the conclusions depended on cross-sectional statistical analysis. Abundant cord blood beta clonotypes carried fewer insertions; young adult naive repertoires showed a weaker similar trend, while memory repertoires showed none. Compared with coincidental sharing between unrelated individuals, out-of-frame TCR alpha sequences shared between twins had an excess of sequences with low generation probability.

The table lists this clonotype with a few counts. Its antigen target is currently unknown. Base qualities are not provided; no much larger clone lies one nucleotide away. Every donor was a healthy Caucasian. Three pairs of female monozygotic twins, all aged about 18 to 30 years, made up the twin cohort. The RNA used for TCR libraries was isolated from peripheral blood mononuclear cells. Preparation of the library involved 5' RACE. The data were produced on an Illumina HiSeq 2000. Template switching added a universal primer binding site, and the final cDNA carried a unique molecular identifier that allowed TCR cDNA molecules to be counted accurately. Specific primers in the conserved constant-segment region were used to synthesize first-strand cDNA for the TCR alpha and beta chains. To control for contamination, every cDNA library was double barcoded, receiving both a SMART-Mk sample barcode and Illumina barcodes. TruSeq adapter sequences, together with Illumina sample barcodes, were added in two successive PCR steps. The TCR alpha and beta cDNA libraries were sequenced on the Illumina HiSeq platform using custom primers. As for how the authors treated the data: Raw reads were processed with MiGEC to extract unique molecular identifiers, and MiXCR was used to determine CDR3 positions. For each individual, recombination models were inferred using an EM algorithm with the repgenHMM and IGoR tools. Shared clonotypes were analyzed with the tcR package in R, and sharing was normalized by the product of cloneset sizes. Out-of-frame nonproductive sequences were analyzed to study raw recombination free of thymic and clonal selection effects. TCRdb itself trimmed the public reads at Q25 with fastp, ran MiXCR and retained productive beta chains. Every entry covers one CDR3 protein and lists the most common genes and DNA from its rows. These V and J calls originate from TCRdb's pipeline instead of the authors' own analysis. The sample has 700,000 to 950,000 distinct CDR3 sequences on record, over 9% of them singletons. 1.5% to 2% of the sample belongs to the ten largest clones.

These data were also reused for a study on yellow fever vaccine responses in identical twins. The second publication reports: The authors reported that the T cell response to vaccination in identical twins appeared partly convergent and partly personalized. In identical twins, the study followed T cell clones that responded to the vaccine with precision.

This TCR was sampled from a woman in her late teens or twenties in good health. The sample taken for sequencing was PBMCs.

The CDR3 region reads CASSLSSGRAQQYF. In nucleotide form, the sequence is TGCGCCAGCAGCTTGTCTAGCGGGAGGGCACAGCAGTACTTC. The rearranged segments are TRBV5-1 and TRBJ2-7; 12 nucleotides in the junction match TRBD2. CDR1 and CDR2 are read off the germline V gene as SGHRS and YFSETQ. V and J are trimmed by 1 base and 8 bases, and the gene matches miss 4 bases of the junction. The CDR3 sequence holds 14 residues, the cysteine and phenylalanine included. CDR3 DNA is the only sequence kept; it has 42 bases, read in frame from the first base.